This is a list of T cell receptor beta chains from one sample in a study of shared clonotypes between healthy human individuals. Profiled with immunoSEQ multiplex PCR; TCRdb holds only in-frame clones, not every one. The sample shows about 520,000 clones, 90% to 97% of them seen only once. The sequencing sample was made of naive CD4+ T cells sorted from blood. The receptors were gathered from a woman in her thirties in good health. The CDR3 runs from the conserved cysteine through the conserved F or W. Each record gives: V gene, J gene, clone size, D gene, CDR3 protein, CDR3 DNA. D genes are given only for firm matches. The size field is filled for only some rows; it gives once, few, many or a size class.

>TRBV6-1|TRBJ1-1|.|.
CASSKQNTEAFF
TGTGCCAGCAGTAAACAGAACACTGAAGCTTTCTTT
>TRBV10-2|TRBJ1-1|.|TRBD1
CASRAGQGADTEAFF
TGCGCCAGCAGGGCGGGACAGGGGGCCGACACTGAAGCTTTCTTT
>TRBV7-2|TRBJ1-2|once|.
CASSLGGFNGYTF
TGTGCCAGCAGCTTAGGGGGTTTCAATGGCTACACCTTC
>TRBV19|TRBJ1-2|.|.
CASTRWYASNYGYTF
TGTGCCAGTACCAGGTGGTACGCTTCTAACTATGGCTACACCTTC
>TRBV28|TRBJ1-5|.|.
CASSYQRGQPQHF
TGTGCCAGCAGTTATCAACGCGGTCAGCCCCAGCATTTT
>TRBV19|TRBJ2-7|.|TRBD1
CASSPQAGQGFNEQYF
TGTGCCAGTAGTCCCCAAGCCGGACAGGGGTTCAACGAGCAGTACTTC
>TRBV5-1|TRBJ2-7|.|.
CASSLGLVSYEQYF
TGCGCCAGCAGCTTGGGACTAGTCTCCTACGAGCAGTACTTC
>TRBV27|TRBJ1-1|.|TRBD1
CASSLHRGLGTEAFF
TGTGCCAGCAGTCTACACAGGGGGCTCGGCACTGAAGCTTTCTTT
>TRBV11-2|TRBJ2-1|.|.
CASSLALGNNEQFF
TGTGCCAGCAGCTTAGCGCTGGGGAACAATGAGCAGTTCTTC
>TRBV7-9|TRBJ2-6|.|.
CASSSYGYHDSRANVLTF
TGTGCCAGCAGCAGTTACGGATACCATGACAGTCGGGCCAACGTCCTGACTTTC
>TRBV4-1|TRBJ1-1|.|.
CASSPATWRDHTEAFF
TGCGCCAGCAGCCCGGCAACCTGGCGGGATCACACTGAAGCTTTCTTT
>TRBV7-3|TRBJ2-3|.|TRBD1
CASSGTGQGTDTQYF
TGTGCCAGCAGCGGAACGGGACAGGGGACAGATACGCAGTATTTT
>TRBV21-1|TRBJ2-3|.|.
CASSKDGGRNASTDTQYF
TGTGCCAGCAGCAAAGACGGCGGGCGAAACGCAAGCACAGATACGCAGTATTTT
>TRBV28|TRBJ2-5|.|TRBD1
CASSLLQGMETQYF
TGTGCCAGCAGTTTGTTACAGGGGATGGAGACCCAGTACTTC
>TRBV30|TRBJ1-3|.|.
CAWSVQGNTIYF
TGTGCCTGGAGTGTACAAGGAAACACCATATATTTT
>TRBV7-9|TRBJ2-1|.|.
CASSTRQASYNEQFF
TGTGCCAGCAGCACCCGCCAGGCTTCCTACAATGAGCAGTTCTTC
>TRBV5-4|TRBJ2-3|.|TRBD2
CASSLLSLAGVPDTQYF
TGTGCCAGCAGCTTGTTATCGCTAGCGGGAGTCCCAGATACGCAGTATTTT
>TRBV7-9|TRBJ2-7|.|TRBD2
CASSLGTSSGSSYEQYF
TGTGCCAGCAGCTTAGGGACCTCGAGCGGGAGCTCCTACGAGCAGTACTTC
>TRBV5-1|TRBJ2-2|.|TRBD1
CASSPQGRTGELFF
TGCGCCAGCAGCCCACAGGGGCGGACCGGGGAGCTGTTTTTT
>TRBV9|TRBJ2-7|.|TRBD2
CASSVDGLAGREQYF
TGTGCCAGCAGCGTAGATGGGCTAGCGGGCCGCGAGCAGTACTTC
>TRBV19|TRBJ2-3|.|.
CASKPGWTATDTQYF
TGTGCCAGTAAACCTGGCTGGACGGCCACAGATACGCAGTATTTT
>TRBV11-2|TRBJ2-5|.|.
CASSLVGGSRRETQYF
TGTGCCAGCAGCTTAGTTGGAGGGAGTCGACGAGAGACCCAGTACTTC
>TRBV10-3|TRBJ2-1|.|.
CAISLPGVNEQFF
TGTGCCATCAGTCTTCCGGGAGTCAATGAGCAGTTCTTC
>TRBV19|TRBJ2-7|.|TRBD2
CASRPRLAAYEQYF
TGTGCCAGTAGGCCGAGACTAGCGGCCTACGAGCAGTACTTC
>TRBV28|TRBJ2-7|.|.
CASSLKYRPGEQYF
TGTGCCAGCAGTCTAAAATACAGGCCGGGAGAGCAGTACTTC
>TRBV7-9|TRBJ1-1|.|.
CASSLAEIQANLAFF
TGTGCCAGCAGCTTAGCGGAAATACAGGCGAACTTAGCTTTCTTT
>TRBV7-6|TRBJ1-1|.|.
CASSSWGQVVAFF
TGTGCCAGCAGCTCCTGGGGGCAAGTGGTTGCTTTCTTT
>TRBV19|TRBJ1-1|.|.
CASTPRTDMNTEAFF
TGTGCCAGTACCCCCCGGACAGACATGAACACTGAAGCTTTCTTT
>TRBV28|TRBJ1-2|.|.
CASFAGGFYGYTF
TGTGCCAGCTTCGCCGGGGGTTTCTATGGCTACACCTTC
>TRBV5-1|TRBJ2-5|.|TRBD2
CASSRNLGLAGQETQYF
TGCGCCAGCAGCCGCAACTTAGGGTTAGCGGGACAAGAGACCCAGTACTTC
>TRBV14|TRBJ1-1|.|.
CASSQALNTEAFF
TGTGCCAGCAGCCAAGCCCTCAACACTGAAGCTTTCTTT
>TRBV6-5|TRBJ1-1|.|.
CASSYWRGTEAFF
TGTGCCAGCAGTTACTGGCGGGGGACTGAAGCTTTCTTT
>TRBV18|TRBJ1-1|.|.
CASSLYDDNPEAFF
TGTGCCAGCTCACTTTACGACGATAACCCTGAAGCTTTCTTT
>TRBV5-1|TRBJ1-1|.|.
CASSLLSSPGDSWGEAFF
TGCGCCAGCAGCTTGTTATCCAGTCCTGGGGACTCCTGGGGGGAAGCTTTCTTT
>TRBV19|TRBJ1-1|.|.
CASSRAGPTADEAFF
TGTGCCAGTAGCAGAGCGGGGCCGACAGCGGATGAAGCTTTCTTT
>TRBV5-1|TRBJ2-2|.|.
CASSRSGELFF
TGCGCCAGCAGCCGTTCGGGGGAGCTGTTTTTT
>TRBV5-3|TRBJ1-3|.|TRBD1
CADGQGASGNTIYF
TGTGCAGACGGGCAGGGGGCTTCTGGAAACACCATATATTTT
>TRBV7-3|TRBJ2-7|.|.
CASSLGPVSYEQYF
TGTGCCAGCAGCTTAGGTCCTGTATCCTACGAGCAGTACTTC
>TRBV7-2|TRBJ2-2|.|TRBD2
CASSLVAGGGTGELFF
TGTGCCAGCAGCTTAGTGGCGGGAGGAGGCACCGGGGAGCTGTTTTTT
>TRBV7-6|TRBJ2-5|.|.
CASSLWDFQEVETQYF
TGTGCCAGCAGCTTATGGGACTTCCAGGAAGTAGAGACCCAGTACTTC
>TRBV11-3|TRBJ2-2|.|.
CASSLSRGGRTGELFF
TGTGCCAGCAGCCTTTCACGAGGCGGGCGGACCGGGGAGCTGTTTTTT
>TRBV7-8|TRBJ2-1|.|TRBD2
CASRGKREGRYNEQFF
TGTGCCAGCAGGGGGAAGCGGGAGGGAAGGTACAATGAGCAGTTCTTC
>TRBV10-1|TRBJ2-2|.|TRBD2
CASSKTSGTTGELFF
TGCGCCAGCAGTAAGACTAGCGGGACAACCGGGGAGCTGTTTTTT
>TRBV28|TRBJ1-2|.|TRBD1
CASSLGGTGATNYGYTF
TGTGCCAGCAGTTTAGGGGGTACAGGGGCCACTAACTATGGCTACACCTTC
>TRBV18|TRBJ1-5|.|.
CASSPGRVPNQPQHF
TGTGCCAGCTCACCCGGCCGGGTGCCTAATCAGCCCCAGCATTTT
>TRBV29-1|TRBJ2-5|.|TRBD2
CSAIGRGETQYF
TGCAGCGCCATCGGGAGGGGAGAGACCCAGTACTTC
>TRBV29-1|TRBJ2-1|.|TRBD2
CSVERLAGGNEQFF
TGCAGCGTTGAACGGCTAGCGGGGGGAAATGAGCAGTTCTTC
>TRBV15|TRBJ1-5|.|.
CATSRGPPRRGGNQPQHF
TGTGCCACCAGCAGAGGACCCCCCAGGAGGGGCGGTAATCAGCCCCAGCATTTT